Each of the 3 T cell receptor beta chains below was sequenced from the same sample in a study of OX40 agonist ivuxolimab in advanced cancers. Generated by immunoSEQ multiplex PCR, the TCRdb table keeps only in-frame clones and is missing some. The sample holds approximately 59,000 clones, approximately 84% seen once. This material consisted of CD4+ or CD8+ T cells sorted from blood, taken in a trial of the OX40 agonist ivuxolimab. The receptor set was obtained from an adult with an advanced solid tumor such as melanoma, head and neck, liver or kidney cancer.

This clone was found a few times. In nucleotides, the CDR3 is TGTGCCAGCCTGGGCTACACCTTC. This translates into CASLGYTF. The chain combines TRBV2 with TRBJ1-2; D is ambiguous. Germline V gene sequence: CDR1 SNHLY, CDR2 FYNNEI. V lost 8 bases and J 8 bases, leaving 3 bases between the germline ends. CDR3 size: 8 residues.

The chain joins TRBV27 to TRBJ2-2; TRBD2 aligns across 8 bases. Per the germline V gene, CDR1 is MNHEY and CDR2 is SMNVEV (reference sequence). Germline trimming cut 6 bases from V and 6 bases from J; bases unmatched to any gene: 9. This CDR3 has 15 residues. The CDR3 DNA reads TGTGCCAGCAGCTTTAGCGGGACATTGGCCGGGGAGCTGTTTTTT. Translation: CASSFSGTLAGELFF.

The gene calls are TRBV4-1 and TRBJ2-3; D may correspond to TRBD1 or TRBD2 (5 bases each). Germline V CDR1 and CDR2: MGHRA, YSYEKL. The CDR3 is 16 amino acids. V lost 4 bases and J 2 bases, leaving 16 bases between the germline ends. CDR3 residues: CASSRRMGDLTDTQYF. Here the CDR3 DNA reads TGCGCCAGCAGCCGTCGAATGGGGGACCTCACAGATACGCAGTATTTT.